This T cell receptor (beta chain) came from a study of control samples from healthy donors and cancer patients. Method: immunoSEQ multiplex PCR; TCRdb's copy keeps in-frame clones and lacks some. The repertoire includes about 140,000 clones, roughly 92% of them detected once, and approximately 14% sits in the top ten. The length of the CDR3 is 10 residues. V lost 4 bases and J lost 5, with 5 bases in between. Germline V gene lookup returns CDR1 DFQATT and CDR2 SNEGSKA (reference sequence). The sequence was obtained from a man aged 40-50 years in good health. Source material: blood. The V call is TRBV20-1, the J call TRBJ2-5, with D unresolved. CDR3: CSANGETQYF. The CDR3 bases are TGCAGTGCTAATGGTGAGACCCAGTACTTC.